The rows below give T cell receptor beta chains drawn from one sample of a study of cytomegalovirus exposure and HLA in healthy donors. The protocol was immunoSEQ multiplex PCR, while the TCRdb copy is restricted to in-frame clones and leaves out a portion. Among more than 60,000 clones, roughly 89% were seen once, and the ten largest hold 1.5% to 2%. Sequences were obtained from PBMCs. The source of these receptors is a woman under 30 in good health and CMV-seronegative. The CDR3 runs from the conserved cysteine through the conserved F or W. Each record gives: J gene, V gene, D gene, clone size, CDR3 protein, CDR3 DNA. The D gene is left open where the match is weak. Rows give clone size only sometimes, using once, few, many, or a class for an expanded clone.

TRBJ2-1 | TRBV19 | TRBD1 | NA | CASSNLDRVLNEQFF | TGTGCCAGTAGTAATCTGGACAGGGTACTCAATGAGCAGTTCTTC
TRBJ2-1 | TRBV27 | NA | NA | CATRPSSYNEQFF | TGTGCCACCAGGCCGAGCTCCTACAATGAGCAGTTCTTC
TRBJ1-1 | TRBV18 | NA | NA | CASSPAGEAFF | TGTGCCAGCTCACCCGCGGGGGAAGCTTTCTTT
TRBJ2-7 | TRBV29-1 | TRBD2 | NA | CSVSLAQEQYF | TGCAGCGTATCACTAGCGCAAGAGCAGTACTTC
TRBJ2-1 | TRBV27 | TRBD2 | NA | CASSPGLASYNEQFF | TGTGCCAGCAGTCCCGGACTAGCGTCCTACAATGAGCAGTTCTTC
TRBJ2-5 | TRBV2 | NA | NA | CASSAVQGPETQYF | TGTGCCAGCAGTGCGGTGCAGGGCCCCGAGACCCAGTACTTC
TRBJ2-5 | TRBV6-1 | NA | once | CASSEEGGILQGKETQYF | TGTGCCAGCAGTGAAGAGGGTGGGATTCTGCAGGGGAAAGAGACCCAGTACTTC
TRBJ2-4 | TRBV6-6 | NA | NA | CASSYSRQSPLNIQYF | TGTGCCAGCAGTTACTCGCGACAGAGTCCCTTGAACATTCAGTATTTC
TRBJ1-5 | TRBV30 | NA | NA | CAWSLGVNNQPQHF | TGTGCCTGGAGTCTAGGGGTGAACAATCAGCCCCAGCATTTT
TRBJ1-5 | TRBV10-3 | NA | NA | CAISELVGQPQHF | TGTGCCATCAGTGAGCTAGTCGGTCAGCCCCAGCATTTT
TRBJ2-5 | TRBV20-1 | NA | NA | CSARPGETQYF | TGCAGTGCTAGACCCGGAGAGACCCAGTACTTC
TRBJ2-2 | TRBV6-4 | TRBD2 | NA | CASSPAAGGLANTGELFF | TGTGCCAGCAGCCCCGCAGCGGGGGGACTCGCGAACACCGGGGAGCTGTTTTTT
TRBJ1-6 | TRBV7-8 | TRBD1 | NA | CASSSHRGTDNSPLHF | TGTGCCAGCAGCTCCCACAGGGGAACCGATAATTCACCCCTCCACTTT
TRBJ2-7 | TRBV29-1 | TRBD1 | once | CSAGQGFYEQYF | TGCAGCGCGGGACAGGGGTTCTACGAGCAGTACTTC
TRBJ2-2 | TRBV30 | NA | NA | CAWFTGTNTGELFF | TGTGCCTGGTTTACAGGAACGAACACCGGGGAGCTGTTTTTT
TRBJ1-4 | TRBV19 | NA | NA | CAAQGRASNEKLFF | TGTGCCGCACAAGGCAGGGCATCTAATGAAAAACTGTTTTTT
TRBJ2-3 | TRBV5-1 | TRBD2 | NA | CASSLEGLGTDTQYF | TGCGCCAGCAGCTTGGAGGGACTAGGCACAGATACGCAGTATTTT
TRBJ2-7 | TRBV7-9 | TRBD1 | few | CASSWDRRGNEQYF | TGTGCCAGCAGCTGGGACAGGAGGGGGAACGAGCAGTACTTC
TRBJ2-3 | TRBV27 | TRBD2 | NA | CASSLGLATDTQYF | TGTGCCAGCAGTTTGGGACTAGCTACAGATACGCAGTATTTT
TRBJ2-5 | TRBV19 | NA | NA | CASSIDRGKTQYF | TGTGCCAGTAGTATAGACAGGGGAAAGACCCAGTACTTC
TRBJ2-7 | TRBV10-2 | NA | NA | CASRENAGPLFGQYF | TGCGCCAGCAGAGAGAATGCGGGACCCCTTTTTGGGCAGTACTTC
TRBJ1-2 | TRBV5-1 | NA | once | CASSLGTRNYGYTF | TGCGCCAGCAGCTTGGGGACAAGGAACTATGGCTACACCTTC
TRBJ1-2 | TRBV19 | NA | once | CASSAKGLNYGYTF | TGTGCCAGTAGTGCGAAGGGACTGAACTATGGCTACACCTTC
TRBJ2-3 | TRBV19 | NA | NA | CASSIYPLLIADTQYF | TGTGCCAGTAGTATCTACCCACTATTAATAGCAGATACGCAGTATTTT
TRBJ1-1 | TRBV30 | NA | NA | CAWSSSGGRAFF | TGTGCCTGGAGTTCGTCGGGGGGCAGAGCTTTCTTT
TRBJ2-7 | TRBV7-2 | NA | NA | CASSLPGLKAYEQYF | TGTGCCAGCAGCTTACCAGGGTTAAAAGCCTACGAGCAGTACTTC
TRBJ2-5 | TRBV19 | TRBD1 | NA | CASSRATGTETQYF | TGTGCCAGTAGTAGGGCGACAGGGACAGAGACCCAGTACTTC
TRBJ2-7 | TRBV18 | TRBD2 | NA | CASSPSGSSYEQYF | TGTGCCAGCTCACCTAGCGGGAGTAGCTACGAGCAGTACTTC
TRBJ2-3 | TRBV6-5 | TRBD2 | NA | CATTAPGGDTQYF | TGTGCCACCACGGCCCCGGGGGGGGATACGCAGTATTTT
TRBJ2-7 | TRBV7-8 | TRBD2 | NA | CASSWLQGLRETSGPYEQYF | TGTGCCAGCAGCTGGTTACAGGGGCTTAGGGAGACTAGCGGGCCCTACGAGCAGTACTTC
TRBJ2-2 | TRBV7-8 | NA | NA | CASSPVANTGELFF | TGTGCCAGCAGCCCGGTGGCGAACACCGGGGAGCTGTTTTTT
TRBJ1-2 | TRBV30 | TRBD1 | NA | CAWGTGEGYGYTF | TGTGCCTGGGGCACAGGGGAAGGCTATGGCTACACCTTC